This T cell receptor beta chain is drawn from a study of tumor and adjacent non-tumor tissue in lung cancer. Whole-study results and caveats: Tumor TCR diversity, when higher, was linked to shorter survival. Significantly higher TCR diversity was found in tumor than normal lung.

On this clonotype: Antigen: not known.

A modified ARM-PCR protocol with three rounds of nested PCR amplified TCRbeta. TCRdb re-called the multiplex PCR reads through MiXCR, storing one row per CDR3 protein. The data contain more than 85,000 distinct CDR3 sequences, 61% of them singletons. The template was RNA from unsorted bulk tissue. Newly diagnosed lung cancer patients had thoracic surgery in China, August–late 2014, without prior chemotherapy. CDR3 length: 16 residues. Germline V CDR1 and CDR2: SGHAT, FQNNGV. The chain links TRBV11-2 to TRBJ1-6; no firm D call. This sequence was found in a man between 65 and 79 years old with non-small cell lung cancer. The source material was lung tumor tissue. This CDR3 reads CVSSLDKHQTNPPLHF. The CDR3 bases are TGTGTAAGCAGCTTAGATAAACATCAGACCAATCCACCCCTCCACTTT.